These 15 T cell receptor beta chains were all obtained from the same sample, sequenced in a study of tumor and adjacent non-tumor tissue in lung cancer. A modified ARM-PCR protocol with three rounds of nested PCR amplified TCRbeta. TCRdb called the multiplex PCR reads again in MiXCR, with one record for every CDR3 protein. Altogether 98,000 or so distinct CDR3 sequences are present, approximately 80% being singletons, with the ten largest covering more than 25%. No cell sorting was done before RNA was extracted from the tissue. Distant lung tissue was collected more than 3 cm away from the tumor edge. Sequenced material: distant non-tumor lung tissue. These receptors came from a man aged 55 to 70 with small cell lung cancer.

In the case of this clonotype: A much larger clone lies one base from this, so it may be a read error. The chain carries TRBV28 and TRBJ2-1, with 10 bases that match TRBD2. Germline CDR1 and CDR2: MDHEN and SYDVKM. V lost 6 bases to trimming and J lost 7 bases; unmatched junction nucleotides: 12. CDR3 size: 16 residues. CDR3 sequence: CASRTGALAGTNEQFF. The CDR3 region has the DNA TGTGCCAGCAGGACAGGGGCACTAGCGGGAACGAATGAGCAGTTCTTC.

The chain carries TRBV28 and TRBJ2-1, with D possibly being TRBD2 (5 bases). The V end was cut by 6 bases, the J end by 5 bases, with 17 bases between. The CDR3 is 15 residues long. Germline CDR1 reads MDHEN; CDR2 reads SYDVKM. CDR3 residues: CASSGVGPTNNEQFF. The CDR3 DNA sequence: TGTGCCAGCAGCGGGGTGGGCCCAACCAACAATGAGCAGTTCTTC.

Worth noting for this clonotype: Compared with germline, one end of the junction differs, possibly owing to a read error. The CDR3 sequence is CASSHEAEETHYF. The DNA of the CDR3 is TGTGCTAGCAGCCATGAAGCAGAAGAGACCCACTACTTC. J is TRBJ2-5 and V is TRBV4-2; D gene unclear. There are 13 residues in the CDR3. The germline V gene has CDR1 LGHNA and CDR2 YNFKEQ.

Worth noting for this clonotype: A read error may produce the germline difference seen at one junction end. The rearrangement links TRBV12-3 or TRBV12-4 to TRBJ2-3; 8 bases align to TRBD2. The CDR3 consists of 15 residues. Written as DNA, the CDR3 is TGTGCTAGCAATCCTAGGGGACTAGTGGGAGATACGCAATATTTT. This sequence encodes CASNPRGLVGDTQYF.

This chain uses TRBV30 with TRBJ2-7, with D tentatively TRBD1 (6 bases). CDR1 and CDR2 from the germline V gene are GTSNPN and SVGIG (reference sequence). The V and J ends lost 3 bases and 3 bases respectively, with 12 bases between them. The CDR3 runs 13 residues. CDR3 sequence reads: CAWRKQGVYEQYF. In DNA form, the CDR3 reads TGTGCCTGGAGGAAACAGGGAGTCTACGAGCAGTACTTC.

This chain links TRBV11-2 with TRBJ2-4, with D possibly being TRBD2 (6 bases). CDR1 SGHAT and CDR2 FQNNGV come from the germline V gene. V lost 11 bases, J lost 9 bases, and 20 bases lay in between. The CDR3 consists of 13 residues. The CDR3 DNA is TGTGCCTGCTGCTTAGAGGCAGCGGGCATTCAGTACTTC. Protein: CACCLEAAGIQYF. Complete variable domain (other parts from reference TRBV11-2 and TRBJ2-4): EAGVAQSPRYKIIEKRQSVAFWCNPISGHATLYWYQQILGQGPKLLIQFQNNGVVDDSQLPKDRFSAERLKGVDSTLKIQPAKLEDSAVYLCACCLEAAGIQYFGAGTRLSVL.

For this clonotype: An end of the junction does not agree with germline; a read error may underlie this. The chain links TRBV6-5 to TRBJ1-5; D unresolved. Per the germline V gene, CDR1 is MNHEY and CDR2 is SVGAGI. The CDR3 totals 16 residues. The DNA of the CDR3 is TGTGCCAGCATTTCCACCGGGCCTCTAGGGAATCAGCCCCAACATTTT. Residues: CASISTGPLGNQPQHF.

V usage is TRBV14 and J usage is TRBJ2-5; D is possibly TRBD1 (5 bases). Trimming shortened V by 8 bases and J by 6 bases, and 16 bases separated the two germline ends. Germline CDR1 reads SGHDN; CDR2 reads FVKESK. The CDR3 runs to 13 residues. The DNA of the CDR3 is TGTGCCAGCGGGTCCAACCAGGGTCAGACCCAGTACTTC. This codes for CASGSNQGQTQYF. Full variable domain (rest looked up from reference TRBV14 and TRBJ2-5): EAGVTQFPSHSVIEKGQTVTLRCDPISGHDNLYWYRRVMGKEIKFLLHFVKESKQDESGMPNNRFLAERTGGTYSTLKVQPAELEDSGVYFCASGSNQGQTQYFGPGTRLLVL.

A single count supports this clonotype. One end of the junction is discordant with germline, which a read error may explain. The chain carries TRBV6-2 or TRBV6-3 and TRBJ2-7; D unclear. This CDR3 is 17 amino acids long. CDR1 is MNHEY, CDR2 SVGEGT, per germline. The CDR3 spells CASKYRDRASGSCEQYF. CDR3 coding DNA: TGTGCCAGCAAATACCGCGATAGGGCGTCGGGTTCCTGCGAGCAGTACTTC.

A word on this clonotype: At one end, the junction sequence differs from germline, possibly due to a read error. J is TRBJ1-2 and V is TRBV6-5, with D unclear. Germline V CDR1 and CDR2: MNHEY, SVGAGI. This CDR3 comprises 12 residues. Here the CDR3 reads CASRRGNYVYTF. CDR3 in DNA: TGTGCCAGCAGGCGTGGTAACTATGTCTACACCTTC.

Regarding this clonotype: At one end, the junction sequence differs from germline, possibly due to a read error. The chain recombines TRBV11-3 with TRBJ2-1; possibly TRBD2 for D (5 bases). Germline CDR1 is SGHNT and CDR2 is YENEEA. The CDR3 is 13 residues long. The CDR3 nucleotides read TGTGCCAGCAGTTTAGGTACTAGCAATGAGCAGTTCTTC. It codes for CASSLGTSNEQFF.

Of note for this clonotype: Being one base from a much bigger clone, this may be a read error. The chain links TRBV5-1 to TRBJ2-6; D is ambiguous. The CDR3 consists of 16 residues. Germline V gives CDR1 SGHRS, CDR2 YFSETQ. CDR3 coding DNA: TGCACCAGCAGCAGATCACCTAGCTCTGGGGCCAACGTCCTGACTTTC. Encoded protein: CTSSRSPSSGANVLTF. The complete variable domain, with remaining parts taken from reference TRBV5-1 and TRBJ2-6, reads KAGVTQTPRYLIKTRGQQVTLSCSPISGHRSVSWYQQTPGQGLQFLFEYFSETQRNKGNFPGRFSGRQFSNSRSEMNVSTLELGDSALYLCTSSRSPSSGANVLTFGAGSRLTVL.

Notes on this clonotype: Since no conserved phenylalanine or tryptophan closes the CDR3, a read error is the likely cause. The chain employs TRBV10-3 and TRBJ2-5; tentative D call: TRBD1 (5 bases). CDR3 length equals 12 residues. Germline V lookup: CDR1 ENHRY, CDR2 SYGVKD. Written as DNA, the CDR3 is TGTGTCATCAGTGCCAGGGAAGAGACCCAGTACCTC. Translation: CVISAREETQYL.

As to this clonotype: The junction differs from germline at one of its ends, possibly a read error. The V call is TRBV12-3 or TRBV12-4, the J call TRBJ2-7; the D gene could be TRBD1 or TRBD2 (6 bases each). This CDR3 has 13 residues. The CDR3 DNA follows: TGTGCCAGCAATTTAGGCTCGGGGGCCGAACAGTACTTC. Translation: CASNLGSGAEQYF.

Turning to this clonotype: One junction end disagrees with the germline gene, perhaps due to a read error. The V gene is TRBV6-5, the J gene TRBJ2-1, with 10 bases fitting TRBD2. CDR3 length: 17 amino acids. Per the germline V gene, CDR1 is MNHEY and CDR2 is SVGAGI. CDR3 nucleotides: TGTGCCAGCAGTTACTCGATCCGCGGACTAGCGGACAATGAGCAGTCCTTC. Translation gives CASSYSIRGLADNEQSF.